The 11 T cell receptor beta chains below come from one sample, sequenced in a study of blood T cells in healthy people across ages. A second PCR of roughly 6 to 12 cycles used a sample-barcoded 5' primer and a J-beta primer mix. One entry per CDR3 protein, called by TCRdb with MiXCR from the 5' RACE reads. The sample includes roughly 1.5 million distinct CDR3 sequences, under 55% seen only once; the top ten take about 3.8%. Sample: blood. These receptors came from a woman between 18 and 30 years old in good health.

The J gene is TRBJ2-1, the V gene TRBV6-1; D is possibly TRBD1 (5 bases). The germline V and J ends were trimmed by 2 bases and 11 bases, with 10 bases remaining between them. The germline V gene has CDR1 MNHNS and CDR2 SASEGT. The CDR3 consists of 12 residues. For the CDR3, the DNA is TGTGCCAGCAGTGAATGGGGCACCAAGCAGTTCTTC. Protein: CASSEWGTKQFF.

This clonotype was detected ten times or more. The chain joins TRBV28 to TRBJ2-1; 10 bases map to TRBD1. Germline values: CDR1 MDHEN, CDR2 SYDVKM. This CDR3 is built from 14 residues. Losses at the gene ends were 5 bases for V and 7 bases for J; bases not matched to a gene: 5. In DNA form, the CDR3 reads TGTGCCAGCAGTCTCGGGACAGGGGTTAATGAGCAGTTCTTC. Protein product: CASSLGTGVNEQFF.

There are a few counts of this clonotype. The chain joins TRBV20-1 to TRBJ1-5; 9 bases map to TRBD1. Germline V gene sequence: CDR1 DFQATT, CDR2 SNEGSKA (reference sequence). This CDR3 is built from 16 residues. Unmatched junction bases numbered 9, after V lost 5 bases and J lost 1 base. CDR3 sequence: CSARTGDVFSNQPQHF. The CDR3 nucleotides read TGCAGTGCTCGGACAGGGGATGTGTTCAGCAATCAGCCCCAGCATTTT.

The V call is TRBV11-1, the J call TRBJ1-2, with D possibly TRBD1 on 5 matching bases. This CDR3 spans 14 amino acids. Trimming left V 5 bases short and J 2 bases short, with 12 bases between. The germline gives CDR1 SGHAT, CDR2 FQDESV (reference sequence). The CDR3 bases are TGTGCCAGCAGCCTTCGGGAGGGGAACTATGGCTACACCTTC. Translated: CASSLREGNYGYTF.

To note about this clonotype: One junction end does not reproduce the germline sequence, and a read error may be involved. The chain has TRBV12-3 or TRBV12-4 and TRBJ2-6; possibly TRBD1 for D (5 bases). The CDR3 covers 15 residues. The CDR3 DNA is TGTGCCAGCAGTCACAGTACCTCTGGGGCCAACGTCCCGACTTTC. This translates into CASSHSTSGANVPTF.

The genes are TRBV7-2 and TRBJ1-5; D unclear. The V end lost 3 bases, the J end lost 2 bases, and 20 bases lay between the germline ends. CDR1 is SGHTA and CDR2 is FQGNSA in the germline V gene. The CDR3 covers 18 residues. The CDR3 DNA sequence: TGTGCCAGCAGCTTGAGCTTCGAGGGTTTTTATTGCAATCAGCCCCAGCATTTT. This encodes CASSLSFEGFYCNQPQHF.

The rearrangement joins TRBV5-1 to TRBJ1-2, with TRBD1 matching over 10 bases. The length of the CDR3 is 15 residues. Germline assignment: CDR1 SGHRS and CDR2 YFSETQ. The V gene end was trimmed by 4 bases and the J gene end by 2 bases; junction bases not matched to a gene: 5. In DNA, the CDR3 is TGCGCCAGCAGCAAGACAGGGGGCAACAACTATGGCTACACCTTC. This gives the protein CASSKTGGNNYGYTF.

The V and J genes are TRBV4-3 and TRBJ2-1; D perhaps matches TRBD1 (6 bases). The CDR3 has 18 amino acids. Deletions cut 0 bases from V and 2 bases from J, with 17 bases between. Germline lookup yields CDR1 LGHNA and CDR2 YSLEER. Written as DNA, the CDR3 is TGCGCCAGCAGCCAAGAAGGGGGTGTGCAGGGGCCCTACAATGAGCAGTTCTTC. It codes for CASSQEGGVQGPYNEQFF.

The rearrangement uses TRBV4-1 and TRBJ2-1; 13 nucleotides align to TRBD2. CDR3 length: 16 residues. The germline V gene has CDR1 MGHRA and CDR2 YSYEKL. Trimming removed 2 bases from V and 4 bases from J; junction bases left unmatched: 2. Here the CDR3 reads CASSQQTSGRYNEQFF. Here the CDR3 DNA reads TGCGCCAGCAGCCAACAGACTAGCGGGAGGTACAATGAGCAGTTCTTC.

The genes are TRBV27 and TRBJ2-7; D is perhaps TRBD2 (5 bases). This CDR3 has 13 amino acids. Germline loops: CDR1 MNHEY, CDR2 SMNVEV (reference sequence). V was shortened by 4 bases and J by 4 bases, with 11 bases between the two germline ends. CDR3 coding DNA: TGTGCCAGCAGTTCGGGGAGATGGTACGAGCAGTACTTC. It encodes CASSSGRWYEQYF.

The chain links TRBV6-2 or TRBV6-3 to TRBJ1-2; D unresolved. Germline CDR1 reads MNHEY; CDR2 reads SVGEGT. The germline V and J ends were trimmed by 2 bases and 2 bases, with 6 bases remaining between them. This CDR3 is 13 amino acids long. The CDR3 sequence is CASSYVKNYGYTF. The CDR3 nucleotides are TGTGCCAGCAGTTACGTCAAAAACTATGGCTACACCTTC.